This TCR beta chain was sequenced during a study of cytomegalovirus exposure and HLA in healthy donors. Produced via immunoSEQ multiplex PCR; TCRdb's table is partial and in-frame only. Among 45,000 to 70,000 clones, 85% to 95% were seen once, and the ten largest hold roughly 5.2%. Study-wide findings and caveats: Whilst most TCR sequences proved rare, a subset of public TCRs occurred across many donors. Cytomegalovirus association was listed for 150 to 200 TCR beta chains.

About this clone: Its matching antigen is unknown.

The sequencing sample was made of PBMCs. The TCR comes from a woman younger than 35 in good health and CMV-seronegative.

CDR3 region: CASSTDSSPNEQFF. The CDR3 bases are TGTGCCAGTAGTACCGATTCTAGTCCCAATGAGCAGTTCTTC. The V and J genes are TRBV19 and TRBJ2-1; D is uncertain. Trimming pared 4 bases from V and 6 bases from J, leaving 13 bases between. The CDR3 covers 14 residues. CDR1 and CDR2 from the germline V gene are LNHDA and SQIVND (reference sequence). The whole variable domain, filled in from reference TRBV19 and TRBJ2-1, reads DGGITQSPKYLFRKEGQNVTLSCEQNLNHDAMYWYRQDPGQGLRLIYYSQIVNDFQKGDIAEGYSVSREKKESFPLTVTSAQKNPTAFYLCASSTDSSPNEQFFGPGTRLTVL.